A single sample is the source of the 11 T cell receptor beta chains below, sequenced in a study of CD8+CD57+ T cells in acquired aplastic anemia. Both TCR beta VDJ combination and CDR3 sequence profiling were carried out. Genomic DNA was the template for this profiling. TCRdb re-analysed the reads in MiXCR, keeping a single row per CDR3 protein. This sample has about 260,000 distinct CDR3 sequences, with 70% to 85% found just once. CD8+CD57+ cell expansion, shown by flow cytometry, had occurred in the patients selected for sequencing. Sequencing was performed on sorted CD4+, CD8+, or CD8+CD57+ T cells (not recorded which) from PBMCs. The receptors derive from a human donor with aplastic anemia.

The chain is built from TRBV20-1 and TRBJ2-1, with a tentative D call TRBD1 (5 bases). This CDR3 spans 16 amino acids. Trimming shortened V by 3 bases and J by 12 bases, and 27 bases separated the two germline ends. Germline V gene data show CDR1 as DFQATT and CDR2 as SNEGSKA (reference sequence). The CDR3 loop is CSARDTASGLTDTQFF. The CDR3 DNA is TGCAGTGCTAGGGACACCGCTAGTGGTTTGACAGATACGCAGTTCTTC.

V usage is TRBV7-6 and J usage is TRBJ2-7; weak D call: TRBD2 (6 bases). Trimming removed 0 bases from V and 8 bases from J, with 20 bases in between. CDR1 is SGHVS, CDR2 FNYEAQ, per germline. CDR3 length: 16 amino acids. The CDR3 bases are TGTGCCAGCAGCTTAGCCCGCGGGACGAAAGAGACCCAGCAGTACGTC. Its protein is CASSLARGTKETQQYV.

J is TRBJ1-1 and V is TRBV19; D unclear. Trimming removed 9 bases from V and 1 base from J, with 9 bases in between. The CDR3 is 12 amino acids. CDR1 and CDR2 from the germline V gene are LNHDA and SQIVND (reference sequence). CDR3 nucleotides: TGTGCCAGCAGCCCACCGAACACTGAAGCTTTCTTT. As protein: CASSPPNTEAFF.

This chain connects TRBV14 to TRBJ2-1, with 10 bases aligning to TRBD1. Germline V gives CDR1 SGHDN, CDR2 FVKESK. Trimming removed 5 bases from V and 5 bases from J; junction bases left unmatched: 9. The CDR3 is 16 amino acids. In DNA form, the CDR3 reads TGTGCCAGCAGCTCACGGGACAGGGGCTTGGACAATGAGCAGTTCTTC. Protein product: CASSSRDRGLDNEQFF.

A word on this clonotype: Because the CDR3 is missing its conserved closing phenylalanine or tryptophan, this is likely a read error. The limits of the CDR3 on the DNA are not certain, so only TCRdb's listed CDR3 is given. The CDR3 sequence is CASGDGGTDTQHLDS. The chain joins TRBV2 to TRBJ1-6; the DNA was not used to check the table's D call, TRBD1. The CDR3 is 15 amino acids in total, end residues counted. Germline CDR1 is SNHLY and CDR2 is FYNNEI.

The CDR3 DNA reads TGTGCCAGCAGCCTAACTCTAGAGTACGAGCAGTACGTC. Its protein product is CASSLTLEYEQYV. The rearrangement uses TRBV7-8 and TRBJ2-7, with unresolved D. Germline V gives CDR1 SGHVS, CDR2 FQNEAQ. The CDR3 covers 13 residues. V lost 5 bases and J lost 4, with 12 bases in between.

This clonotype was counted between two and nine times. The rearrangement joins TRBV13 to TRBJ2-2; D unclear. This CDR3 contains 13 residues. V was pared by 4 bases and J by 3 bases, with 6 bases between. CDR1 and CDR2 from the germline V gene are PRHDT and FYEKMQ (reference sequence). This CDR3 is CASSSRDTGELFF. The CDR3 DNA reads TGTGCCAGCAGCTCACGGGACACCGGGGAGCTGTTTTTT. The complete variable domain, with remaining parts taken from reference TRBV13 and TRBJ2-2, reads AAGVIQSPRHLIKEKRETATLKCYPIPRHDTVYWYQQGPGQDPQFLISFYEKMQSDKGSIPDRFSAQQFSDYHSELNMSSLELGDSALYFCASSSRDTGELFFGEGSRLTVL.

CDR3 sequence: CASSLVGGPDTQQFF. The CDR3 DNA follows: TGTGCCAGCAGCTTGGTTGGAGGTCCCGATACTCAGCAGTTCTTC. The chain recombines TRBV7-2 with TRBJ2-1, with D possibly being TRBD2 (5 bases). The CDR3 is made up of 15 amino acids. The V end lost 3 bases, the J end lost 11 bases, and 20 bases lay between the germline ends. Germline V gene sequence: CDR1 SGHTA, CDR2 FQGNSA.

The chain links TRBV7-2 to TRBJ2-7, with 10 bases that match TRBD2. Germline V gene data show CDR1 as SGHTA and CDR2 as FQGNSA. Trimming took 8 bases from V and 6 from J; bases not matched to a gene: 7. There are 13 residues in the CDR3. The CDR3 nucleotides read TGTGCCAGCGGGTTAGCGGGAGGTCCCGAGCAGTACTTC. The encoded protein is CASGLAGGPEQYF.

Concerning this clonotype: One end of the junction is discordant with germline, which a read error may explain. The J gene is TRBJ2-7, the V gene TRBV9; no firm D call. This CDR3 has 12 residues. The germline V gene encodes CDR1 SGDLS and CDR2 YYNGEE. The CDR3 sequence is CATSLGMGEQYF. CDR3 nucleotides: TGCGCCACCAGCCTGGGTATGGGCGAGCAGTACTTC.

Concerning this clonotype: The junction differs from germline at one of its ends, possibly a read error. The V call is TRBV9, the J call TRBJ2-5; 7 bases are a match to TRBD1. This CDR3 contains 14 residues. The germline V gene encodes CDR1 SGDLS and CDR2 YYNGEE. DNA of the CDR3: TGTGCCAGCAGCCCACAGGGGACCGGGGAGCTGTTTTTCTTC. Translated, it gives CASSPQGTGELFFF. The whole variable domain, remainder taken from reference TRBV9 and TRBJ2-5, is DSGVTQTPKHLITATGQRVTLRCSPRSGDLSVYWYQQSLDQGLQFLIQYYNGEERAKGNILERFSAQQFPDLHSELNLSSLELGDSALYFCASSPQGTGELFFFGPGTRLLVL.